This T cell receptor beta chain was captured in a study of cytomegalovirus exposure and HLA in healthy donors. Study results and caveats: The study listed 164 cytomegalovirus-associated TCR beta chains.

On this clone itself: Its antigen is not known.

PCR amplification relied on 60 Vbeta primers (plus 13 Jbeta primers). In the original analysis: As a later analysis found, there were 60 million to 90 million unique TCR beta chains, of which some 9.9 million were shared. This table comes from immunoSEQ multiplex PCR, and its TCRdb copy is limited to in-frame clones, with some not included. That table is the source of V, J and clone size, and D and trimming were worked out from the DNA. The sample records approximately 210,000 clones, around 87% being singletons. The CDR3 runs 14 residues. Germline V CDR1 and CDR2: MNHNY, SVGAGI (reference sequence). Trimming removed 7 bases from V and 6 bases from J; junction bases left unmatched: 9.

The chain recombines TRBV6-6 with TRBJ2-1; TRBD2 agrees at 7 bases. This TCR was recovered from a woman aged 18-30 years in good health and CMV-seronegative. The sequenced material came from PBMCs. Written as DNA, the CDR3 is TGTGCCAGCACCGGCGGGAGAGAAGCCAATGAGCAGTTCTTC. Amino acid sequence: CASTGGREANEQFF.